This entry is about one TCR beta chain. CDR3 size: 13 residues. CDR1 is SNHLY, CDR2 FYNNEI, per germline. Trimming pared 4 bases from V and 6 bases from J, leaving 7 bases between. The sample originates from a study of CD8 T cells in Susac syndrome. Sequencing targeted TCR beta in T cells from blood (CD8+ and CD4+). RNA in amounts of about 0.5 to 1 ug was reverse transcribed with random hexamers. TCRdb called the immunoSEQ multiplex PCR reads again in MiXCR, with one record for every CDR3 protein. The sample includes 100,000 to 150,000 distinct CDR3 sequences, around 86% seen only once; the top ten take roughly 0.5%.

This chain uses TRBV2 with TRBJ1-6; maybe TRBD1 (5 bases). This sequence originates from a human donor with multiple sclerosis. The material sequenced was CD8+ T cells from PBMCs. CDR3 DNA: TGTGCCAGCAGTGGACAGCTTAATTCACCCCTCCACTTT. It encodes CASSGQLNSPLHF.